This TCR beta chain appears in the sequencing data of a study of cytomegalovirus exposure and HLA in healthy donors. The study, taken as a whole, reports: A later analysis linked about 17,000 TCR beta sequences to HLA alleles at 0.05 false discovery rate.

As regards this clone: The antigen is unknown.

V shed 4 bases, J shed 5 bases, and the junction held 3 bases outside the gene matches. The CDR3 spans 15 residues. Germline CDR1 is ENHRY and CDR2 is SYGVKD. 13 Jbeta primers and 60 Vbeta primers were used for the PCR. Using immunoSEQ multiplex PCR, the repertoire was profiled, and TCRdb retains in-frame clones only, with some absent. The sample has some 120,000 clones; about 10% are singletons. The chain is built from TRBV10-3 and TRBJ2-5; 14 positions match TRBD2. This clonotype was sampled from a woman younger than 30 in good health and CMV-seropositive. Source material: PBMCs. CDR3: CAISGGTSGSETQYF. In nucleotides, the CDR3 is TGTGCCATCAGTGGGGGGACTAGCGGGAGTGAGACCCAGTACTTC.